This T cell receptor beta chain was captured by sequencing in a study of blood T cell repertoires in COVID-19. TCRdb's table, derived via immunoSEQ multiplex PCR, lists solely in-frame clones and lacks some. The sample lists approximately 47,000 clones; roughly 84% were seen once. CDR1 SGHTA and CDR2 FQGNSA come from the germline V gene. V shed 4 bases and J 4 bases; nucleotides not matched to a gene: 9. The CDR3 extends over 16 amino acids. The sequencing sample was made of peripheral blood. The chain employs TRBV7-2 and TRBJ2-2, with 7 bases aligning to TRBD2. The origin of this receptor is a woman aged 60 to 75 with acute or convalescent COVID-19. CDR3 protein: CASSSPRLAVTGELFF. Written as DNA, the CDR3 is TGTGCCAGCAGCTCCCCTAGGCTAGCGGTCACCGGGGAGCTGTTTTTT.